This entry concerns a single TCR beta chain. Its antigen is not known. In the PCR, 60 Vbeta and 13 Jbeta primers were used. Libraries were prepared by immunoSEQ multiplex PCR; TCRdb keeps only in-frame clonotypes and omits some of them. This table lists roughly 190,000 clones. These data originate in a study of cytomegalovirus exposure and HLA in healthy donors. Turning to the study itself: From HLA-typed donors, an early data release held some 80 million unique TCRs. Study-wide findings and caveats: One variant, a missense change in DCLRE1C, was linked in a later analysis to TCR beta V- and J-gene trimming. A later analysis found TCR association rates differed by HLA locus, highest for DRB1 and lowest for HLA-C. Researchers reported from a later analysis that most CMV-associated TCR beta chains appeared HLA-restricted.

Germline CDR1 is GTSNPN and CDR2 is SVGIG (reference sequence). V shed 2 bases, J shed 4 bases, and the junction held 14 bases outside the gene matches. The CDR3 spans 17 residues. The sequence came from a man aged 25 to 40 in good health and CMV-seronegative. This rearrangement joins TRBV30 to TRBJ2-5, with 9 bases matching TRBD1. The sample comprised PBMCs. The CDR3 nucleotides read TGTGCCTGGAGTCCCTTCCTCGGGACAGGGCACCTAGAGACCCAGTACTTC. Its protein is CAWSPFLGTGHLETQYF.